These 14 T cell receptor beta chains share one sample of origin, sequenced in a study of metastatic and nonmetastatic thyroid tumors. Via MiXCR, TCRdb re-called the PCR reads. Of 25,000 to 30,000 clones in the sample, 4% to 5% were seen once. No patient received treatment before thyroid surgery. The sequencing sample was made of blood. The source is a female donor with papillary thyroid cancer or a benign thyroid nodule (not recorded which). Some clones in this sample may be carry-over from other donors' samples.

In this sample, this clone turned up many times. V and J are TRBV5-1 and TRBJ2-7; either TRBD1 or TRBD2 may supply D (6 bases each). The CDR3 has 14 residues. The germline V gene encodes CDR1 SGHRS and CDR2 YFSETQ. V was cut by 0 bases and J by 7 bases, with 14 bases left in between. The CDR3 region has the DNA TGCGCCAGCAGCTTGGGGGCAGGGGACTCGGAGCAGTACTTC. The encoded protein is CASSLGAGDSEQYF.

This clone was seen only a few times. The chain has TRBV19 and TRBJ1-2; 9 nucleotides line up with TRBD1. The CDR3 is 16 residues long. Per the germline V gene, CDR1 is LNHDA and CDR2 is SQIVND (reference sequence). With V trimmed by 10 bases and J by 2 bases, 14 bases remained unmatched. The CDR3 sequence is CATRNRTGDVNYGYTF. CDR3 coding DNA: TGTGCCACCCGGAATAGGACAGGGGATGTCAACTATGGCTACACCTTC.

In DNA, the CDR3 is TGTGCAGGGGATAGAGGGAGGTCCGGGGAGCTGTTTTTT. Its protein product is CAGDRGRSGELFF. The rearrangement joins TRBV7-2 to TRBJ2-2; maybe TRBD2 (6 bases). CDR3 length equals 13 residues. Germline lookup yields CDR1 SGHTA and CDR2 FQGNSA.

This sequence joins TRBV6-1 and TRBJ1-6; D unclear. The CDR3 covers 12 residues. Per germline, CDR1 MNHNS and CDR2 SASEGT. V lost 4 bases, J lost 8 bases, and 6 bases lay in between. DNA for the CDR3: TGTGCCAGCAGTGCGTGGTATTCACCCCTCCACTTT. It translates to CASSAWYSPLHF.

This chain links TRBV5-1 with TRBJ1-5, with D perhaps matching TRBD1 (6 bases). Between the trimmed V and J ends, which lost 0 bases and 5 bases, there was a span of 9 bases. CDR3 length: 14 amino acids. The germline CDR1 and CDR2 sequences are SGHRS and YFSETQ. The CDR3 loop is CASSLAPGDQPQHF. The CDR3 DNA reads TGCGCCAGCAGCTTGGCGCCAGGGGATCAGCCCCAGCATTTT.

This clone was detected only a few times. The chain joins TRBV6-9 to TRBJ1-6, with 9 bases aligning to TRBD1. Germline CDR1 MNHGY, CDR2 SVAAGI. The CDR3 covers 18 residues. V gave up 2 bases and J gave up 1 base; unmatched junction bases: 6. In DNA form, the CDR3 reads TGTGCCAGCAGTTATCAAACAGGGGGCAGTTCCTATAATTCACCCCTCCACTTT. Its translation: CASSYQTGGSSYNSPLHF.

This clone was observed many times. The V call is TRBV7-9, the J call TRBJ2-5; D is undetermined. V was clipped by 6 bases and J by 1 base, with 6 bases between them. CDR3 length: 12 residues. In germline, CDR1 is SEHNR, CDR2 FQNEAQ (reference sequence). The CDR3 coding sequence is TGTGCCAGCAGGTTTAGCCAAGAGACCCAGTACTTC. It yields the protein CASRFSQETQYF.

This clone was counted only a few times. This chain links TRBV27 with TRBJ2-2, with TRBD1 as a possible D gene (6 bases). The CDR3 consists of 15 residues. Germline V gene data show CDR1 as MNHEY and CDR2 as SMNVEV (reference sequence). V lost 2 bases and J lost 0, with 7 bases in between. CDR3 amino acids: CASSLAGANTGELFF. The CDR3 nucleotides read TGTGCCAGCAGTTTAGCAGGGGCGAACACCGGGGAGCTGTTTTTT.

The gene calls are TRBV6-5 and TRBJ2-1, with D possibly being TRBD2 (5 bases). The CDR3 totals 13 residues. V gave up 4 bases and J gave up 7 bases, with 11 bases separating them. Germline CDR1 and CDR2: MNHEY and SVGAGI. The CDR3 here is CASSWGVANEQFF. The CDR3 nucleotides read TGTGCCAGCAGTTGGGGAGTGGCGAATGAGCAGTTCTTC.

This clone has a count of ten or more. The chain joins TRBV29-1 to TRBJ2-1; D perhaps matches TRBD2 (5 bases). The CDR3 runs 17 residues. Germline V gene lookup returns CDR1 SQVTM and CDR2 ANQGSEA. The germline V and J ends were trimmed by 1 base and 0 bases, with 16 bases remaining between them. The DNA of the CDR3 is TGCAGCGTTGAAGGAAGAGCGACGGGGAGCTCCTACAATGAGCAGTTCTTC. Its protein product is CSVEGRATGSSYNEQFF.

This clone was observed a handful of times. This chain connects TRBV12-3 or TRBV12-4 to TRBJ2-2, with unresolved D. The CDR3 has 13 amino acids. V dropped 6 bases and J dropped 9 bases, with 14 bases sitting between them. DNA for the CDR3: TGTGCCAGCAGCCCAAGACGGTCCTGGGAGCTGTTTTTT. Translating gives CASSPRRSWELFF.

Within the sample, this clone is medium-sized (0.01 to 0.1%). The CDR3 sequence is CASRLRGGQPQHF. The CDR3 bases are TGTGCCAGCAGACTCAGGGGGGGGCAGCCCCAGCATTTT. J is TRBJ1-5 and V is TRBV28; the match to TRBD1 covers 7 bases. V was pared by 6 bases and J by 7 bases, with 6 bases of the junction left unmatched. The CDR3 consists of 13 residues. Germline CDR1 and CDR2: MDHEN and SYDVKM.

The chain combines TRBV3-1 with TRBJ1-2, with D perhaps matching TRBD1 (5 bases). From germline, CDR1 is LGHDT and CDR2 YNNKEL (reference sequence). The CDR3 loop spans 16 amino acids. The ends were cut back, 0 bases at V and 8 bases at J, with 19 bases in the middle. CDR3: CASSQDIRAPRRGYTF. The CDR3 region has the DNA TGTGCCAGCAGCCAAGATATCAGGGCCCCCCGGCGGGGCTACACCTTC. The full variable domain, its missing parts supplied by reference TRBV3-1 and TRBJ1-2, is DTAVSQTPKYLVTQMGNDKSIKCEQNLGHDTMYWYKQDSKKFLKIMFSYNNKELIINETVPNRFSPKSPDKAHLNLHINSLELGDSAVYFCASSQDIRAPRRGYTFGSGTRLTVV.

This clone was detected only once. The chain is built from TRBV30 and TRBJ1-5; 7 bases are shared with TRBD1. The germline V gene has CDR1 GTSNPN and CDR2 SVGIG (reference sequence). V was pared by 2 bases and J by 0 bases, with 7 bases of the junction left unmatched. CDR3 length equals 16 residues. In DNA form, the CDR3 reads TGTGCCTGGAGTTCTCTAGGGACAGCTAGCAATCAGCCCCAGCATTTT. Its protein product is CAWSSLGTASNQPQHF.